Listed here are 10 T cell receptor beta chains from one sample, sequenced in a study of Graves' ophthalmopathy and Graves' hyperthyroidism. CDR3 regions of TCR beta were amplified from RNA transcripts. The authors performed first-round RT-PCR with HTBI primers and then a second-round multiplex PCR. A single record per CDR3 protein comes from TCRdb applying MiXCR to the multiplex PCR reads. This table holds roughly 610,000 distinct CDR3 sequences, 22% found once. Material: peripheral blood. These receptors all come from a woman between 18 and 29 years old with stable Graves' hyperthyroidism. Some clones in this sample may be carry-over from other donors' samples.

Concerning this clonotype: This may be a read error: a much more frequent sequence differs by one nucleotide. The chain links TRBV7-2 to TRBJ2-5, with 11 bases lining up with TRBD2. The CDR3 spans 15 residues. After removal of 5 bases from V and 2 bases from J, the junction contained 4 bases not matched to a gene. Germline V CDR1 and CDR2: SGHTA, FQGNSA. CDR3 bases: TGTGCCAGCAGCCAGACTAGCGGGGAACAAGAGACCCAGTACTTC. Its protein is CASSQTSGEQETQYF.

This clonotype came up many times. The rearrangement uses TRBV19 and TRBJ1-1, with D tentatively TRBD1 (6 bases). Per germline, CDR1 LNHDA and CDR2 SQIVND (reference sequence). This CDR3 region has 13 residues. The V gene lost 8 bases and the J gene lost 7 bases, with 17 bases spanning the gap. The chain's CDR3 is CASHTGKGGEAFF. In DNA form, the CDR3 reads TGTGCCAGTCACACAGGGAAAGGGGGTGAAGCTTTCTTT. Together with reference TRBV19 and TRBJ1-1, the CDR3 gives the full variable domain: DGGITQSPKYLFRKEGQNVTLSCEQNLNHDAMYWYRQDPGQGLRLIYYSQIVNDFQKGDIAEGYSVSREKKESFPLTVTSAQKNPTAFYLCASHTGKGGEAFFGQGTRLTVV.

This clonotype has ten or more counts. This sequence joins TRBV9 and TRBJ1-2, with D perhaps matching TRBD1 (5 bases). The germline V gene encodes CDR1 SGDLS and CDR2 YYNGEE. This CDR3 has 14 residues. Trimming left V 5 bases short and J 8 bases short, with 19 bases between. The CDR3 coding sequence is TGTGCCAGCAGATATGGGACCTCGGGATTCGGCTACACCTTC. Protein: CASRYGTSGFGYTF. The complete variable domain, with remaining parts taken from reference TRBV9 and TRBJ1-2, reads DSGVTQTPKHLITATGQRVTLRCSPRSGDLSVYWYQQSLDQGLQFLIQYYNGEERAKGNILERFSAQQFPDLHSELNLSSLELGDSALYFCASRYGTSGFGYTFGSGTRLTVV.

The chain couples TRBV20-1 to TRBJ2-7, with D hard to call. Between the trimmed V and J ends, which lost 5 bases and 4 bases, there was a span of 15 bases. This CDR3 comprises 13 residues. CDR1 is DFQATT, CDR2 SNEGSKA, per germline (reference sequence). CDR3 loop: CSARPSTTYEQYF. CDR3 DNA sequence: TGCAGTGCTCGCCCCTCCACCACTTACGAGCAGTACTTC.

The V gene is TRBV28, the J gene TRBJ1-6; D unclear. The V end was cut by 2 bases, the J end by 12 bases, with 11 bases between. Germline CDR1 and CDR2: MDHEN and SYDVKM. The CDR3 covers 13 residues. As DNA, the CDR3 is TGTGCCAGCAGTTTAGGACCGGGCAAACCCCTCCACTTT. Translating gives CASSLGPGKPLHF.

This clonotype showed up many times. This rearrangement joins TRBV20-1 to TRBJ1-1; D may be TRBD1 (6 bases). The length of the CDR3 is 13 residues. V lost 6 bases and J 6 bases, leaving 17 bases between the germline ends. Germline V CDR1 and CDR2: DFQATT, SNEGSKA (reference sequence). In DNA form, the CDR3 reads TGCAGTGCACCGACACAGGGCCCTGCTGAAGCTTTCTTT. As protein: CSAPTQGPAEAFF.

With respect to this clonotype: The junction and the germline gene differ at one end; a read error may be behind it. The chain is built from TRBV7-2 and TRBJ2-5; D unclear. The CDR3 sequence is 12 residues long. Germline V gives CDR1 SGHTA, CDR2 FQGNSA. The CDR3 reads CASSLARETKYF. The CDR3, as DNA: TGTGCCAGCAGCTTAGCCCGAGAGACCAAGTACTTC. Filled out from reference TRBV7-2 and TRBJ2-5, the complete variable domain reads GAGVSQSPSNKVTEKGKDVELRCDPISGHTALYWYRQSLGQGLEFLIYFQGNSAPDKSGLPSDRFSAERTGGSVSTLTIQRTQQEDSAVYLCASSLARETKYFGPGTRLLVL.

This clonotype was seen at least ten times. As the CDR3 is not closed by the conserved phenylalanine or tryptophan, this likely results from a read error. The rearrangement joins TRBV12-5 to TRBJ1-1; 7 bases are a match to TRBD1. Germline V lookup: CDR1 LGHNT, CDR2 FRNRAP. This CDR3 has 15 amino acids. Losses at the gene ends were 0 bases for V and 11 bases for J; bases not matched to a gene: 12. CDR3 in amino acids: CASGLVLGGTGDAFL. The CDR3 bases are TGTGCTAGTGGTTTGGTCTTGGGCGGAACAGGGGACGCTTTCCTT.

In its sample, this clonotype was seen many times. CDR3 sequence reads: CASSPQGGPQGEQYF. DNA of the CDR3: TGTGCCAGCTCACCGCAGGGAGGCCCCCAGGGGGAGCAGTACTTC. The chain carries TRBV18 and TRBJ2-7; perhaps D is TRBD1 or TRBD2 (6 bases each). CDR3 length: 15 amino acids. Looked up from germline, CDR1 is KGHSH and CDR2 is LQKENI. Trimming took off 3 bases at V and 7 bases at J, with 19 bases between the two ends. Looking up the rest from reference TRBV18 and TRBJ2-7 gives the full variable domain: NAGVMQNPRHLVRRRGQEARLRCSPMKGHSHVYWYRQLPEEGLKFMVYLQKENIIDESGMPKERFSAEFPKEGPSILRIQQVVRGDSAAYFCASSPQGGPQGEQYFGPGTRLTVT.

This clonotype has at least ten counts. CDR3 in DNA: TGTGCCAGCAGTACCCCGAGACTAGCGGGGAGCTACGAGCAGTACTTC. Translated: CASSTPRLAGSYEQYF. This chain connects TRBV28 to TRBJ2-7; 11 bases fit TRBD2. The CDR3 is made up of 16 amino acids. J lost 3 bases, V lost 5 bases, and 9 bases had no gene match. Germline V lookup: CDR1 MDHEN, CDR2 SYDVKM.